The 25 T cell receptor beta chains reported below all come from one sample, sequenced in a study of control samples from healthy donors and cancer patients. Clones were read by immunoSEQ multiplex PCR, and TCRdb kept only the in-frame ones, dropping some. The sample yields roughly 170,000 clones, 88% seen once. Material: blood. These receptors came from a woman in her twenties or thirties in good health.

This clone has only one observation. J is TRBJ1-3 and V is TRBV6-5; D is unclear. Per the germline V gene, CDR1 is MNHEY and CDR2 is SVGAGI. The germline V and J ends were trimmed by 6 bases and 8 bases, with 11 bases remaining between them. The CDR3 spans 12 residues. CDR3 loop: CASRVLRDTIYF. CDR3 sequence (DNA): TGTGCCAGCAGGGTACTTAGGGACACCATATATTTT.

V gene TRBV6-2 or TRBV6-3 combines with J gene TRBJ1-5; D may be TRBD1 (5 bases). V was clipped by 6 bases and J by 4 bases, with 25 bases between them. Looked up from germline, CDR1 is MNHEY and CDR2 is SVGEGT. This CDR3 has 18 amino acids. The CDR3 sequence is CASSPTLGPLGRNQPQHF. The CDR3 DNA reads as TGTGCCAGCAGCCCTACCCTGGGGCCTCTCGGACGAAATCAGCCCCAGCATTTT.

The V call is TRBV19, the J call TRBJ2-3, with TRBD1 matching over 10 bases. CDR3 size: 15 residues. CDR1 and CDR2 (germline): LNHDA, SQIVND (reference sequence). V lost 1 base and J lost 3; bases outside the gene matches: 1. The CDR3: CASSIGQGATDTQYF. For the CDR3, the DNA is TGTGCCAGTAGTATAGGACAGGGGGCTACAGATACGCAGTATTTT.

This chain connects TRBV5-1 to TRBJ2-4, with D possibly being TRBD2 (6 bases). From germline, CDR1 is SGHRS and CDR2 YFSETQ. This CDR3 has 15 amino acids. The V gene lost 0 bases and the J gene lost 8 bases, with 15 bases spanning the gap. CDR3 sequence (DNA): TGCGCCAGCAGCTTGGATACTAGCCGGGGTGACATTCAGTACTTC. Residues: CASSLDTSRGDIQYF.

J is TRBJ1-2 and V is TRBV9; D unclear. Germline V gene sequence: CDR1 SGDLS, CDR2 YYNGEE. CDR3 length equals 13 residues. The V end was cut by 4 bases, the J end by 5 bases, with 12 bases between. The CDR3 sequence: CASSISDGYGYTF. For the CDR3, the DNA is TGTGCCAGCAGCATTTCGGACGGTTATGGCTACACCTTC.

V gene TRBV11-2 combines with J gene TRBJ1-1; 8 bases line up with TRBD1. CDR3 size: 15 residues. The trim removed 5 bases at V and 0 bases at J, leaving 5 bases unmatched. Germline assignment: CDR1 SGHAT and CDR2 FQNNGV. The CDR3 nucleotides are TGTGCCAGCAGCCCTGGACAGGGCATGAACACTGAAGCTTTCTTT. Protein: CASSPGQGMNTEAFF.

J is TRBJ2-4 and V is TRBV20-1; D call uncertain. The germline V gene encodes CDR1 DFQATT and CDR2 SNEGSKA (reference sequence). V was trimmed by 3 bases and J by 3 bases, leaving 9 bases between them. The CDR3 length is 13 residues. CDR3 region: CSASWVGKNIQYF. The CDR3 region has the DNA TGCAGTGCTAGTTGGGTGGGCAAAAACATTCAGTACTTC.

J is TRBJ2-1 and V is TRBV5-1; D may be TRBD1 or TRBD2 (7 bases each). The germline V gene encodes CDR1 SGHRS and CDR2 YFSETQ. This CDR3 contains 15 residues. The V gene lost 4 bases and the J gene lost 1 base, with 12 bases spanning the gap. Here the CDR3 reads CASSPRGGSYNEQFF. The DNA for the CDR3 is TGCGCCAGCAGCCCCAGGGGGGGTTCCTACAATGAGCAGTTCTTC.

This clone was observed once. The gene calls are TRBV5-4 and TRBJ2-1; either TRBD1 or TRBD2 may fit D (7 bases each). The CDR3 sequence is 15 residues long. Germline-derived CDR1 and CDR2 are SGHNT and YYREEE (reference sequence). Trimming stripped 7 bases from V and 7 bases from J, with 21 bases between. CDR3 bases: TGTGCCAGCTGGGGAGGGACAGCAGGATTTAATGAGCAGTTCTTC. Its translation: CASWGGTAGFNEQFF.

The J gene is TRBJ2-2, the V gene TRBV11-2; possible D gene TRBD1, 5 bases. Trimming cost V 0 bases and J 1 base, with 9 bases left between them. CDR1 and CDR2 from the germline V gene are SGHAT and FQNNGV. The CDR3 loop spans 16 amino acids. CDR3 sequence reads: CASSLEGLLNTGELFF. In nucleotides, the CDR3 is TGTGCCAGCAGCTTAGAGGGGCTCCTGAACACCGGGGAGCTGTTTTTT.

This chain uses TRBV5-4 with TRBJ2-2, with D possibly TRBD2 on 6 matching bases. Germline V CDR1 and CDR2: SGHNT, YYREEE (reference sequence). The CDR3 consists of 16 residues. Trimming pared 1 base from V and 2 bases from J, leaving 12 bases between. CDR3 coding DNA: TGTGCCAGCAGCTTGAACGGGGGAATCAACACCGGGGAGCTGTTTTTT. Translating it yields CASSLNGGINTGELFF.

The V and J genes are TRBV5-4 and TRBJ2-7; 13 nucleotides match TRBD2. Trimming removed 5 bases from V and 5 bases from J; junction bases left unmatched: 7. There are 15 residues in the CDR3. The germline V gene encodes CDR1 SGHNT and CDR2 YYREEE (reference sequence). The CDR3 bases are TGTGCCAGCAGAACCGGACTAGCGGGAGCCGACGAGCAGTACTTC. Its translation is CASRTGLAGADEQYF.

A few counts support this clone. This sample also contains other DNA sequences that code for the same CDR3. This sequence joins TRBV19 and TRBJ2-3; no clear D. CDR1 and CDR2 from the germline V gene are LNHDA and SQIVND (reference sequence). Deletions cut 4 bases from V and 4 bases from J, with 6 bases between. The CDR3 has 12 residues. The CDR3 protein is CASSSRADTQYF. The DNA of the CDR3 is TGTGCCAGTAGTAGTCGGGCAGATACGCAGTATTTT.

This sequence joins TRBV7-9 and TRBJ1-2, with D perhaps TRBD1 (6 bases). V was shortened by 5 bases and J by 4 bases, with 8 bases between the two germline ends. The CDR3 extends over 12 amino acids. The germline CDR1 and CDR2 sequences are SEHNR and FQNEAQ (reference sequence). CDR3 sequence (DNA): TGTGCCAGCAGCGTACAGGGCTATGGCTACACCTTC. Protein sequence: CASSVQGYGYTF.

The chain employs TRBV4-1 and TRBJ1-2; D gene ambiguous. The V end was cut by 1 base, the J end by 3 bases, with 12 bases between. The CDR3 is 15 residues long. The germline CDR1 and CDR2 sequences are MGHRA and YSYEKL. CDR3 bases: TGCGCCAGCAGCCAAGTCTACAAGGGAGACTATGGCTACACCTTC. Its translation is CASSQVYKGDYGYTF.

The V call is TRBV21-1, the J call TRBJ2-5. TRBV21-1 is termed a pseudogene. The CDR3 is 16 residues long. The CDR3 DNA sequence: TGTGCCAGCAGCAAAGAGTCGGACGGGCCTCAAGACACCCAGTACTTC. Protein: CASSKESDGPQDTQYF.

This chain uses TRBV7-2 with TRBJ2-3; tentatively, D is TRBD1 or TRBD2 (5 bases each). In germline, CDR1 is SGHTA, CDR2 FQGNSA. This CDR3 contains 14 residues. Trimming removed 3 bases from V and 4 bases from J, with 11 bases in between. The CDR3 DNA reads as TGTGCCAGCAGCTTTTCGGGACCCTCAGATACGCAGTATTTT. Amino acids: CASSFSGPSDTQYF.

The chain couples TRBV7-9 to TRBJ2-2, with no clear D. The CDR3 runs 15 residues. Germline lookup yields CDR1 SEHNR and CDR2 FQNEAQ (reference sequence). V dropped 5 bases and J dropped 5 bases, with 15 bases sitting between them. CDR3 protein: CASSDDDWGTGELFF. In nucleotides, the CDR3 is TGTGCCAGCAGCGATGATGACTGGGGTACCGGGGAGCTGTTTTTT.

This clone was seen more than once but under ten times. The CDR3 nucleotides read TGTGCCAGCAGTTACCAGGGGCTGACTGAAGCTTTCTTT. Its translation is CASSYQGLTEAFF. The chain uses TRBV6-2 or TRBV6-3 and TRBJ1-1; tentatively, D is TRBD1 (6 bases). The CDR3 has 13 residues. Between the trimmed V and J ends, which lost 2 bases and 5 bases, there was a span of 9 bases. CDR1 and CDR2 from the germline V gene are MNHEY and SVGEGT.

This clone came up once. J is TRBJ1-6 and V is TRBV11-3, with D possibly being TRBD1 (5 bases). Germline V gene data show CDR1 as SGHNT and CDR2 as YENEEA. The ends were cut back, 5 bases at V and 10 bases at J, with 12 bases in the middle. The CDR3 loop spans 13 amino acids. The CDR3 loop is CASSNRDVSPLHF. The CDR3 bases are TGTGCCAGCAGCAACCGGGACGTATCACCCCTCCACTTT. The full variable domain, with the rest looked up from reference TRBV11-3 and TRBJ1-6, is EAGVVQSPRYKIIEKKQPVAFWCNPISGHNTLYWYLQNLGQGPELLIRYENEEAVDDSQLPKDRFSAERLKGVDSTLKIQPAELGDSAVYLCASSNRDVSPLHFGNGTRLTVT.

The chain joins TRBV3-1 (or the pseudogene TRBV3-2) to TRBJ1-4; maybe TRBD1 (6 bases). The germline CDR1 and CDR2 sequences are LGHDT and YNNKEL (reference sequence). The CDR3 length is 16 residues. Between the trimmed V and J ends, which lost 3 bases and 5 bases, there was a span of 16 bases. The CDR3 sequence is CASSHSGAQMNEKLFF. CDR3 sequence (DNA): TGTGCCAGCAGCCATTCAGGGGCGCAGATGAATGAAAAACTGTTTTTT.

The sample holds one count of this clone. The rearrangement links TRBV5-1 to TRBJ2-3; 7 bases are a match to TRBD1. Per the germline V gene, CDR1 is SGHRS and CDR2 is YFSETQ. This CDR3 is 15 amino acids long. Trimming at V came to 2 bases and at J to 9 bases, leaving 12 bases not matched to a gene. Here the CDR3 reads CASSFLGQRLETQYF. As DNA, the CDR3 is TGCGCCAGCAGCTTCCTGGGACAGCGGTTGGAAACGCAGTATTTT.

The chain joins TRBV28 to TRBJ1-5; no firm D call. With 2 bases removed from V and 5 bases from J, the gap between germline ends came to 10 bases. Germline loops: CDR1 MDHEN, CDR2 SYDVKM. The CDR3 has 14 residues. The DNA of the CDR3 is TGTGCCAGCAGTTTAGTACAGAAGTATCAGCCCCAGCATTTT. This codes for CASSLVQKYQPQHF.

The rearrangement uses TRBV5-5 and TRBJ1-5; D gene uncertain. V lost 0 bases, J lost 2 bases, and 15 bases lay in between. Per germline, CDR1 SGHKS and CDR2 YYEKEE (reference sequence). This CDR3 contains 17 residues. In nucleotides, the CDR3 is TGTGCCAGCAGCTTGGCCCCGATAGGAGTTGGCAATCAGCCCCAGCATTTT. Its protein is CASSLAPIGVGNQPQHF.

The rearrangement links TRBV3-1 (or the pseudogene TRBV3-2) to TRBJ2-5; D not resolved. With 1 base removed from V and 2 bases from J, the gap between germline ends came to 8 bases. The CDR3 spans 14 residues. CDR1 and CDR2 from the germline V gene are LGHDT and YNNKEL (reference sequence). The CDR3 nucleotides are TGTGCCAGCAGCCAAGTCGGTTTGCAAGAGACCCAGTACTTC. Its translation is CASSQVGLQETQYF.